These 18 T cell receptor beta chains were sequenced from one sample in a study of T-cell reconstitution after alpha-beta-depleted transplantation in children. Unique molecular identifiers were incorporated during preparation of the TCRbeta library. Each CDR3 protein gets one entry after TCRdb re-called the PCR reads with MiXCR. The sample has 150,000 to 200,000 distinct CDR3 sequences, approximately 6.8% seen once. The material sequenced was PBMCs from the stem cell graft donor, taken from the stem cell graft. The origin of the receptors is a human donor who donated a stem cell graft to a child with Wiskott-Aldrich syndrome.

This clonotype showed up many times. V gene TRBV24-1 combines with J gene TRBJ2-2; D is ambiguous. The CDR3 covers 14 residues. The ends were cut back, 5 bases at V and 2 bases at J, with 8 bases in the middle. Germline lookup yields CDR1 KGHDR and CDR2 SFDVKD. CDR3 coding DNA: TGTGCCACCAGTGTCACCGTCAACACCGGGGAGCTGTTTTTT. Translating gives CATSVTVNTGELFF.

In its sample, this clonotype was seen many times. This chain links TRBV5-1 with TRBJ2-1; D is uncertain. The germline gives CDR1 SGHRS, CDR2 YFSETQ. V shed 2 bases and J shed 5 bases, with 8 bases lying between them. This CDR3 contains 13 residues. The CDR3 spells CASSFDHNNEQFF. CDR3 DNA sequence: TGCGCCAGCAGCTTTGATCACAACAATGAGCAGTTCTTC.

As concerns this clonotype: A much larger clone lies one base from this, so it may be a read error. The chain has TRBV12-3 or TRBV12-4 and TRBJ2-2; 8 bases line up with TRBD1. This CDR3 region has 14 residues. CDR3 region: CASRDRAGTVELFF. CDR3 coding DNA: TGTGCCAGCAGGGACAGGGCTGGAACCGTGGAGCTGTTTTTT.

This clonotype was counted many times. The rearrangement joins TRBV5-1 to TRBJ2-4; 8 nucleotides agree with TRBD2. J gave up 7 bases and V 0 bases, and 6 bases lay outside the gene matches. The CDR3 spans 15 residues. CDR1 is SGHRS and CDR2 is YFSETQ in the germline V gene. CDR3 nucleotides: TGCGCCAGCAGCTTGGCGGGAGGGCGGGAGAACATTCAGTACTTC. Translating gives CASSLAGGRENIQYF.

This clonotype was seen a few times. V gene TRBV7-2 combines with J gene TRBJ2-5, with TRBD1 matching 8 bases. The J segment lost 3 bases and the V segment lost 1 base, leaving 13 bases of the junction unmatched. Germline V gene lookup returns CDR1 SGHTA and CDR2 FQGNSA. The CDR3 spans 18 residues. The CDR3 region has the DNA TGTGCCAGCAGCTTAGGGCGTGGCAGGGGGCGAACCAAAGAGACCCAGTACTTC. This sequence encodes CASSLGRGRGRTKETQYF.

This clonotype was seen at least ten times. CDR3 in DNA: TGTGCCAGCTCACCCCGGACAGGGATATCCTACGAGCAGTACTTC. Its translation: CASSPRTGISYEQYF. V usage is TRBV18 and J usage is TRBJ2-7, with 8 positions matching TRBD1. Germline V gene lookup returns CDR1 KGHSH and CDR2 LQKENI. V trimming: 3 bases; J trimming: 1 base; junction bases outside the gene matches: 5. The CDR3 length is 15 residues.

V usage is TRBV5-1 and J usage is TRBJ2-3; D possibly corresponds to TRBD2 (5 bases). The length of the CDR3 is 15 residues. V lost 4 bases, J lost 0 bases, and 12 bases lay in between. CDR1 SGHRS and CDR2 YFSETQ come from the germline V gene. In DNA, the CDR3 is TGCGCCAGCAGCCGGAGCGGCCCTAGCACAGATACGCAGTATTTT. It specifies CASSRSGPSTDTQYF.

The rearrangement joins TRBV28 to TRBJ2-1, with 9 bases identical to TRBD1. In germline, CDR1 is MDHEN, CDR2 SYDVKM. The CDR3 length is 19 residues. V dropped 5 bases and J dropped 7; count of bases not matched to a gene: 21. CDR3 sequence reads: CASSLNKLPGTGKTNEQFF. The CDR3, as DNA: TGTGCCAGCAGTCTTAATAAACTCCCCGGGACAGGGAAGACGAATGAGCAGTTCTTC.

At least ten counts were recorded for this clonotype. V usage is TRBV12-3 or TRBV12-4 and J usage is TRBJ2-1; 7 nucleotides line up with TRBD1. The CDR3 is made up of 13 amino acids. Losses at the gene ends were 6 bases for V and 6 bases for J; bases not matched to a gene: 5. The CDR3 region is CASSSRQGNEQFF. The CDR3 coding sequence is TGTGCCAGCAGCTCCCGACAGGGCAATGAGCAGTTCTTC.

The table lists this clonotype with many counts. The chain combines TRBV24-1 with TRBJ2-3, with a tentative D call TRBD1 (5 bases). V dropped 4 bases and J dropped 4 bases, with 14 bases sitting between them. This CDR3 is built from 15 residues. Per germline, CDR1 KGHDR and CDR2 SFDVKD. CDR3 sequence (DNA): TGTGCCACCAGTGACAGCTCCCAGGGCGCAGATACGCAGTATTTT. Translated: CATSDSSQGADTQYF.

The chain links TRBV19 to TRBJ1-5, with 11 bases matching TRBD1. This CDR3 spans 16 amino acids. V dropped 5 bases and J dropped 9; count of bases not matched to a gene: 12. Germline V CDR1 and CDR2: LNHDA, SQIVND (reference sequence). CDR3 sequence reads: CASSFRDRGILSPQHF. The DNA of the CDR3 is TGTGCCAGTAGTTTCCGGGACAGGGGGATTCTGTCGCCCCAGCATTTT.

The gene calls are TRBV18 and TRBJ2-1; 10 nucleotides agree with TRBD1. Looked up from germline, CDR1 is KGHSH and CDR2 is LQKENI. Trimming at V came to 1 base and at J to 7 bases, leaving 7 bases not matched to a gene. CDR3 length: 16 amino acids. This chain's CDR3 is CASSPLMDRGNNEQFF. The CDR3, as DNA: TGTGCCAGCTCACCACTTATGGACAGGGGGAATAATGAGCAGTTCTTC.

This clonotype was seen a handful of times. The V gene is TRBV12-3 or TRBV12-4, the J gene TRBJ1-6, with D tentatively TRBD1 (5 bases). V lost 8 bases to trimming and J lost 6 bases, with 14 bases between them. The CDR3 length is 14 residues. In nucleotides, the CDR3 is TGTGCCAGCTCCCCGGGACCGATTAATTCACCCCTCCACTTT. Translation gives CASSPGPINSPLHF.

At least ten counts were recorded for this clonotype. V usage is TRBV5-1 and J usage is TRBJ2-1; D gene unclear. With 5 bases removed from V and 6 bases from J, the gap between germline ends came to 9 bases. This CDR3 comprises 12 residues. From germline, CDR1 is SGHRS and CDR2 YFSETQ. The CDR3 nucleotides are TGCGCCAGCAGGGAGCGTCCCAATGAGCAGTTCTTC. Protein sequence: CASRERPNEQFF.

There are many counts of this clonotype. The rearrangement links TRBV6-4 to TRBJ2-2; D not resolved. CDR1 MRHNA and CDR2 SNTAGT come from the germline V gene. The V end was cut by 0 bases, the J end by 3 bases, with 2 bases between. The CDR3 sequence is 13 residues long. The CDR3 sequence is CASSDSDTGELFF. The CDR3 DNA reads TGTGCCAGCAGTGACTCGGACACCGGGGAGCTGTTTTTT.

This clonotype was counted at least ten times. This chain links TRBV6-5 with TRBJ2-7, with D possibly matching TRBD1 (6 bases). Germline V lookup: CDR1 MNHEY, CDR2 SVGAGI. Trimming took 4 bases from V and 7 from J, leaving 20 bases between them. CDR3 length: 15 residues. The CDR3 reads CASSLQGKGRWEQYF. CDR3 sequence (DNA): TGTGCCAGCAGTTTACAGGGTAAGGGACGTTGGGAGCAGTACTTC.

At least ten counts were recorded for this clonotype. The CDR3 region has the DNA TGCGCCACCTCCGGAGAACGGACGTGGGACCTTAACGAGCAGTACTTC. This encodes CATSGERTWDLNEQYF. The chain links TRBV10-2 to TRBJ2-7; D may be TRBD1 or TRBD2 (5 bases each). The CDR3 consists of 16 residues. Trimming removed 10 bases at V and 5 bases at J, with 27 bases between. The germline V gene has CDR1 WSHSY and CDR2 SAAADI.

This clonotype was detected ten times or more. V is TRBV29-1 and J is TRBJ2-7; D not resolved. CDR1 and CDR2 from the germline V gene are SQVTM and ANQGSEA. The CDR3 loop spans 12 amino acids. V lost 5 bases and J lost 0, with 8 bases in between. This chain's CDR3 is CSVTTGSYEQYF. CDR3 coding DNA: TGCAGCGTTACTACCGGCTCCTACGAGCAGTACTTC.